This section outlines one T cell receptor (beta chain) sequence together with its context. Its antigen is unknown. These data belong to a study of cytomegalovirus exposure and HLA in healthy donors. Findings of the study overall: Confirmation in vitro established that a few CMV-associated chains were specific for CMV antigens. According to reports, the classifier identified cytomegalovirus status with high specificity and sensitivity. TCR beta chains numbering 164 were designated cytomegalovirus-associated. Generally TCR sequences proved uncommon, though certain public TCRs appeared in numerous donors.

V was pared by 6 bases and J by 2 bases, with 4 bases of the junction left unmatched. The germline V gene encodes CDR1 SNHLY and CDR2 FYNNEI. This CDR3 comprises 15 residues. Libraries were prepared by immunoSEQ multiplex PCR; TCRdb keeps only in-frame clonotypes and omits some of them. In the table there are 70,000 to 90,000 clones, around four fifths of which are singletons. This TCR derives from a young man in good health and CMV-seronegative. The rearrangement links TRBV2 to TRBJ2-3, with 11 nucleotides matching TRBD2. Sequencing used PBMCs. Written as DNA, the CDR3 is TGTGCCAGCAGGGAGACTAGCGGGGCCACAGATACGCAGTATTTT. Its translation is CASRETSGATDTQYF.